These 5 T cell receptor beta chains originate from one sample sequenced in a study of cytomegalovirus exposure and HLA in healthy donors. PCR was performed using 60 Vbeta and 13 Jbeta primers. Clones were sequenced by immunoSEQ multiplex PCR, and TCRdb holds only the in-frame ones, with some missing. Among 160,000 or so clones, nearly 80% were seen once, and the ten largest hold about 9.9%. Specimen: PBMCs. The receptors shown here come from a man in his late teens or twenties in good health and CMV-seropositive.

V is TRBV18 and J is TRBJ2-3, with 8 bases fitting TRBD1. The CDR3 spans 15 residues. Germline V gene lookup returns CDR1 KGHSH and CDR2 LQKENI. V dropped 3 bases and J dropped 4; count of bases not matched to a gene: 6. The CDR3 sequence is CASSPPDRVPDTQYF. In DNA form, the CDR3 reads TGTGCCAGCTCACCTCCGGACAGGGTCCCAGATACGCAGTATTTT.

The chain couples TRBV5-5 to TRBJ1-1, with TRBD1 identical over 11 bases. Germline trimming cut 7 bases from V and 7 bases from J; bases unmatched to any gene: 12. Germline loops: CDR1 SGHKS, CDR2 YYEKEE (reference sequence). The CDR3 loop spans 15 amino acids. CDR3 in amino acids: CASFRTGGLRGEAFF. The CDR3 DNA reads TGTGCCAGCTTCCGGACAGGGGGCCTTCGGGGTGAAGCTTTCTTT.

On this clone itself: This CDR3 is also generated by other DNA sequences in the sample. In DNA form, the CDR3 reads TGCGCCAGCAGCCAAGAGTACAGGGCAACCGGATCGGACACTGAAGCTTTCTTT. Its translation: CASSQEYRATGSDTEAFF. This chain uses TRBV4-1 with TRBJ1-1, with a weak D call TRBD1 (6 bases). Germline V lookup: CDR1 MGHRA, CDR2 YSYEKL. Trimming removed 0 bases from V and 3 bases from J, with 20 bases in between. The CDR3 contains 18 residues.

The gene calls are TRBV4-2 and TRBJ2-1, with TRBD2 matching 7 bases. Germline V gene lookup returns CDR1 LGHNA and CDR2 YNFKEQ. Losses at the gene ends were 5 bases for V and 7 bases for J; bases not matched to a gene: 8. The CDR3 totals 14 residues. CDR3: CASSGGGSPNEQFF. The DNA for the CDR3 is TGTGCCAGCAGCGGGGGAGGGTCCCCGAATGAGCAGTTCTTC.

This clone was observed a handful of times. The chain links TRBV6-5 to TRBJ2-3; 9 bases are shared with TRBD2. The CDR3 runs 16 residues. Per the germline V gene, CDR1 is MNHEY and CDR2 is SVGAGI. V dropped 4 bases and J dropped 0; count of bases not matched to a gene: 5. CDR3 nucleotide sequence: TGTGCCAGCAGTTGGCAGCTAGCGGGGAGCACAGATACGCAGTATTTT. This sequence encodes CASSWQLAGSTDTQYF.